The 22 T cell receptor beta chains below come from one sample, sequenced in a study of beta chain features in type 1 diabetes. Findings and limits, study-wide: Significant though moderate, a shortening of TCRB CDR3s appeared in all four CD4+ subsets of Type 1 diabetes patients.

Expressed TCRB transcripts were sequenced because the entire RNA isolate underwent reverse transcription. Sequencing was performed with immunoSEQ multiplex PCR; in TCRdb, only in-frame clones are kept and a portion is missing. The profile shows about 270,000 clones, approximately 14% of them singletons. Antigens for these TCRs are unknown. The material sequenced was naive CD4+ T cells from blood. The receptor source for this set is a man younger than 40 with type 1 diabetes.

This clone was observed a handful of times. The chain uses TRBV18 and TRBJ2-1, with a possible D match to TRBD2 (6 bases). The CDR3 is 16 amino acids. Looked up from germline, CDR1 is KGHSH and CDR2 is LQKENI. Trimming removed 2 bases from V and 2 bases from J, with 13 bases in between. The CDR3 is CASSPNPGTAYNEQFF. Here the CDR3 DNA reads TGTGCCAGCTCACCAAACCCAGGGACTGCCTACAATGAGCAGTTCTTC.

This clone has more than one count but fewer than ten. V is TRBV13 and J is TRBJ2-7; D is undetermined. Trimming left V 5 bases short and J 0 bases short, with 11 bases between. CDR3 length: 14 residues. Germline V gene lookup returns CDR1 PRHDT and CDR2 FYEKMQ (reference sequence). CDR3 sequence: CASSPTSPSYEQYF. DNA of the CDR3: TGTGCCAGCAGCCCCACTTCCCCCTCCTACGAGCAGTACTTC.

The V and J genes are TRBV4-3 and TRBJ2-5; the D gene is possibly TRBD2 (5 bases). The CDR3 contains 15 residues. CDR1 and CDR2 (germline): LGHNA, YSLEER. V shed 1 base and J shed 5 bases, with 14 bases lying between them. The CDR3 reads CASSQAVAPGETQYF. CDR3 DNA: TGCGCCAGCAGCCAAGCGGTAGCACCGGGGGAGACCCAGTACTTC.

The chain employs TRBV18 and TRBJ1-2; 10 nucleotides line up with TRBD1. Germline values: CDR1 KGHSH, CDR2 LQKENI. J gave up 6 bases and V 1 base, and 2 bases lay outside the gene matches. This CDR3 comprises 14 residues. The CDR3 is CASSPQTGGNGYTF. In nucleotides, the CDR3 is TGTGCCAGCTCACCACAGACAGGGGGCAATGGCTACACCTTC.

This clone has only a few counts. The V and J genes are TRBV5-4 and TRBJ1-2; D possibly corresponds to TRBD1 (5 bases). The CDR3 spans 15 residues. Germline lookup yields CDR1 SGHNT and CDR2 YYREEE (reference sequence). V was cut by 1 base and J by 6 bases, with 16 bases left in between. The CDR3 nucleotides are TGTGCCAGCAGCTTGCAGCCCGGGACGGGAGATGGCTACACCTTC. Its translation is CASSLQPGTGDGYTF.

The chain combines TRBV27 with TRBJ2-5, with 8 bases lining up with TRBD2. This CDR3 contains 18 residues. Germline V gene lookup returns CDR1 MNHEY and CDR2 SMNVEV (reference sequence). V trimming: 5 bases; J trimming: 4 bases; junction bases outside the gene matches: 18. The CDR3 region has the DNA TGTGCCAGCAGTCCGTATGGGCAAGCGGGAGTCTGGGGAGAGACCCAGTACTTC. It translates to CASSPYGQAGVWGETQYF.

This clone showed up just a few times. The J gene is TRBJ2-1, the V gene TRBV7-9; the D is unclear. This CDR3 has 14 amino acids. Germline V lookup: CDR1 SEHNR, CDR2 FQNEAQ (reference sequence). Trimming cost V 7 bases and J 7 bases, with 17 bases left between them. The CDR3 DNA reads TGTGCCAGCACCCTGGCGGAGTTGAAGAATGAGCAGTTCTTC. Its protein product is CASTLAELKNEQFF.

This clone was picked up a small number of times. The CDR3: CAWSVKGLAGGPYFF. In nucleotides, the CDR3 is TGTGCCTGGAGTGTAAAGGGCCTAGCGGGAGGGCCGTACTTCTTC. The rearrangement uses TRBV30 and TRBJ2-1, with 12 bases aligning to TRBD2. V lost 0 bases, J lost 16 bases, and 13 bases stayed unmatched. The germline V gene has CDR1 GTSNPN and CDR2 SVGIG (reference sequence). The CDR3 sequence is 15 residues long.

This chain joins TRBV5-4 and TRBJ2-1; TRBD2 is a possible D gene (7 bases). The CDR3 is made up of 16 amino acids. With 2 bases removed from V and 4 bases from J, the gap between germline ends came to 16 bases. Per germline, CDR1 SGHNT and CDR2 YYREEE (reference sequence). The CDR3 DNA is TGTGCCAGCAGCTTAGGGGGAGGGCAACAATACAATGAGCAGTTCTTC. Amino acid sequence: CASSLGGGQQYNEQFF.

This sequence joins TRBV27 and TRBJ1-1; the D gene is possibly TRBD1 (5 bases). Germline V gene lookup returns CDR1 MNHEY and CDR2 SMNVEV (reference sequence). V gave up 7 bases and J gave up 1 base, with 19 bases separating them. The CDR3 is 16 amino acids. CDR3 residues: CASTHSLGRGNTEAFF. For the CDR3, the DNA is TGTGCCAGCACCCATTCGCTTGGGAGGGGGAACACTGAAGCTTTCTTT.

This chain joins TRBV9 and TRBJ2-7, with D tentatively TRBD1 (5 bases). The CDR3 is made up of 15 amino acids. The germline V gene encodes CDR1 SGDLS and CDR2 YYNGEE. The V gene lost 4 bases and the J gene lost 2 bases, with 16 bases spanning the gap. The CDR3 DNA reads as TGTGCCAGCAGCCCTCATAGACAGCCAACCTACGAGCAGTACTTC. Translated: CASSPHRQPTYEQYF.

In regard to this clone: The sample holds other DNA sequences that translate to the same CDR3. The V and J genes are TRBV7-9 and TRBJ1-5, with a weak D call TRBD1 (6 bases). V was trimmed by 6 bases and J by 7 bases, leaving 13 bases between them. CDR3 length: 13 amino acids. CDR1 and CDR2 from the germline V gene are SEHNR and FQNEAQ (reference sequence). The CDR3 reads CASSSQGNQPQHF. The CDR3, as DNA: TGTGCCAGCAGTTCACAGGGAAACCAGCCCCAGCATTTT.

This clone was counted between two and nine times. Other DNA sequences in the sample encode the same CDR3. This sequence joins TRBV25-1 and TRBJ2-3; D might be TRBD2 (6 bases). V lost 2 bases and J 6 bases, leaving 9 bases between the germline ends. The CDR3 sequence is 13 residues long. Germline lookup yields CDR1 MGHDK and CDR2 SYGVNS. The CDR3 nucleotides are TGTGCCAGCAGTGAACCGGGGACTGATACGCAGTATTTT. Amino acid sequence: CASSEPGTDTQYF.

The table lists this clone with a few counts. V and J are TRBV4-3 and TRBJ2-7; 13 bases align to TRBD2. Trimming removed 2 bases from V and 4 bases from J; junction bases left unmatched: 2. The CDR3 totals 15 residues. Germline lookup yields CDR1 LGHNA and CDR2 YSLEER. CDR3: CASSQRTSGSYEQYF. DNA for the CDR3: TGCGCCAGCAGCCAAAGGACTAGCGGGAGTTACGAGCAGTACTTC.

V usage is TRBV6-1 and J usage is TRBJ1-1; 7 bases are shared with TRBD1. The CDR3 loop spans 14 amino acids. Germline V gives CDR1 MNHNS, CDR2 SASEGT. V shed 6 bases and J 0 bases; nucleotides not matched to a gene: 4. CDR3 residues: CASSRQGLNTEAFF. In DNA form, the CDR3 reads TGTGCCAGCAGCCGACAGGGTTTGAACACTGAAGCTTTCTTT.

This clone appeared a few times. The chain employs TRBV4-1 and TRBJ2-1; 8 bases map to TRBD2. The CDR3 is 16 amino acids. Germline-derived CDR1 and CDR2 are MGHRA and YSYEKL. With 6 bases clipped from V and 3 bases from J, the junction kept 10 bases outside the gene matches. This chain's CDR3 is CASRRSTSGYYNEQFF. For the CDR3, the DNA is TGCGCCAGCAGACGAAGTACTAGCGGTTACTACAATGAGCAGTTCTTC.

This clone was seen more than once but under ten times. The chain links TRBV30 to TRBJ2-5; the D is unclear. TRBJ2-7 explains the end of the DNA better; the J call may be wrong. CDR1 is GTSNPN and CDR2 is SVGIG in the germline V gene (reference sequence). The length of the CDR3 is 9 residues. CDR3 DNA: TGTGCCTGGAACTACGAGCAGTACTTC. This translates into CAWNYEQYF.

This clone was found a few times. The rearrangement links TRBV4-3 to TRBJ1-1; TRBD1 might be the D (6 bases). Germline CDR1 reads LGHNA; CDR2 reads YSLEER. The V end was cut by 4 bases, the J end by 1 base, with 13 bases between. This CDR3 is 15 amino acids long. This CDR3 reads CASSLDVQGNTEAFF. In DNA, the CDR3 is TGCGCCAGCAGCCTAGATGTACAGGGGAACACTGAAGCTTTCTTT.

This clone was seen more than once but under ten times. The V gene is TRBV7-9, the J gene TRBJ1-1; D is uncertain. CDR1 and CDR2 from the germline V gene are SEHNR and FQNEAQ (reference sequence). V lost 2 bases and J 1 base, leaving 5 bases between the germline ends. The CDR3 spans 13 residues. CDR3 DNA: TGTGCCAGCAGCTTAACAGCGAACACTGAAGCTTTCTTT. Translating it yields CASSLTANTEAFF.

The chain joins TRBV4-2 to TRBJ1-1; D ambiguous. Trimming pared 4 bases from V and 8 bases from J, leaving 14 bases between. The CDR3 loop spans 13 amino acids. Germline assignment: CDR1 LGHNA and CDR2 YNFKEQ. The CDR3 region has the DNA TGTGCCAGCAGCCCGAGGGCGGCAGCCGAAGCTTTCTTT. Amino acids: CASSPRAAAEAFF.

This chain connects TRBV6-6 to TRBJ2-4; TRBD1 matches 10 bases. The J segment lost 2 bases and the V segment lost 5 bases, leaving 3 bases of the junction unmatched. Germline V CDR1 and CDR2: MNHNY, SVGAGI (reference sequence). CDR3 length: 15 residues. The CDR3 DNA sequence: TGTGCCAGCAGTCCGGGACAGGGGACCAAAAACATTCAGTACTTC. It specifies CASSPGQGTKNIQYF.

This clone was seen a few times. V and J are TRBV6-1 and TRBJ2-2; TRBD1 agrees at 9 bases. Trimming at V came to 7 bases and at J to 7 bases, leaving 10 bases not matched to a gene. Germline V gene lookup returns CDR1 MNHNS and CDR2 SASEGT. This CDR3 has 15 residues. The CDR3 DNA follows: TGTGCCAGCACCCTCCGGGGACAGGGATTCGGGGAGCTGTTTTTT. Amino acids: CASTLRGQGFGELFF.